The clone carrying this T cell receptor beta chain was counted ten times or more. The antigen remains undetermined. This record comes from a study of regulatory T cells in long-lasting Graves disease. The time point denotes: newly diagnosed GD, antithyroid drugs for less than 3 months. From RNA extracted from PBMCs, the TCR library was made. Study results and limitations: Relative to new patients (roughly 980), persistent patients exhibited greater sharing of public clonotypes (about 3,000).

This CDR3 is 14 amino acids long. V was pared by 5 bases and J by 5 bases, with 16 bases between. Per germline, CDR1 MDHEN and CDR2 SYDVKM. For TCR beta, libraries came from iRepertoire HTBI primers and Arm-PCR of CDR3 regions. TCRdb recomputed calls from the multiplex PCR reads with MiXCR, one row per CDR3 protein. The sample lists over 350,000 distinct CDR3 sequences, around 16% occurring once. This same sample was also part of a study on T cells in Graves' hyperthyroidism and ophthalmopathy. That report adds: Hyperthyroidism patients were newly diagnosed, had disease duration under 2 months, and were aged 18 to 65 years. Ophthalmopathy was model-predicted a median approximately 6.4 months pre-onset.

V gene TRBV28 combines with J gene TRBJ2-7; D unresolved. This sequence was found in a woman aged 40 to 50 with Graves disease. The sample here was peripheral blood mononuclear cells (PBMCs), taken at new diagnosis, from a patient treated with antithyroid drugs. The CDR3 reads CASSVGRPPHEQYF. In DNA form, the CDR3 reads TGTGCCAGCAGTGTAGGCAGGCCGCCCCACGAGCAGTACTTC. The full variable domain, rest sourced from reference TRBV28 and TRBJ2-7, is DVKVTQSSRYLVKRTGEKVFLECVQDMDHENMFWYRQDPGLGLRLIYFSYDVKMKEKGDIPEGYSVSREKKERFSLILESASTNQTSMYLCASSVGRPPHEQYFGPGTRLTVT.